Detailed here is one T cell receptor (beta chain). Germline V gene data show CDR1 as KGHSH and CDR2 as LQKENI. The length of the CDR3 is 13 residues. Germline trimming cut 4 bases from V and 4 bases from J; bases unmatched to any gene: 1. Full-length variable regions came from constant-region reverse primers plus semi-nested Nested Universal Primer A PCR. TCRdb reprocessed the 5' RACE reads via MiXCR and lists one record per CDR3 protein. The sample yields 6,400 or so distinct CDR3 sequences, 55% to 60% seen once. Sequencing was done on a sample of tumor-infiltrating memory CD4+ T cells sorted from the breast tumor. Indicated subset: memory CD4+ T cells, CD4+CD45RO+CD25-. The clonotype comes from a female donor with breast cancer. The chain is built from TRBV18 and TRBJ1-5; TRBD1 matches 7 bases. The CDR3 reads CASSQGANQPQHF. In DNA, the CDR3 is TGTGCCAGCTCACAGGGGGCAAATCAGCCCCAGCATTTT.